This TCR beta chain was retrieved from a study of OX40 agonist ivuxolimab in advanced cancers. Study at large: Ivuxolimab, which is an agonistic anti-OX40 (CD134) antibody, was administered to the patients. Prior anti-PD-1, anti-PD-L1 or anti-CTLA-4 therapy did not bar entry, and approximately 40% had some. Study-wide findings and caveats: Among the least clonally expanded were partial responders at 0.1-3.0 mg/kg.

TCRdb's table, derived via immunoSEQ multiplex PCR, lists solely in-frame clones and lacks some. Of 70,000 to 85,000 clones listed, around 87% are singletons. With regard to this clone: The target antigen is unknown.

The receptor's source is an adult with an advanced solid tumor such as melanoma, head and neck, liver or kidney cancer. Sequencing was performed on CD4+ or CD8+ T cells sorted from blood, taken in a trial of the OX40 agonist ivuxolimab.

CDR3 protein: CASSETALVQYF. CDR3 nucleotide sequence: TGTGCCAGCAGTGAAACAGCTTTGGTGCAGTACTTC. V is TRBV2 and J is TRBJ2-7; D remains ambiguous. Trimming cost V 2 bases and J 9 bases, with 11 bases left between them. The CDR3 covers 12 residues. CDR1 SNHLY and CDR2 FYNNEI come from the germline V gene. Filled out from reference TRBV2 and TRBJ2-7, the complete variable domain reads EPEVTQTPSHQVTQMGQEVILRCVPISNHLYFYWYRQILGQKVEFLVSFYNNEISEKSEIFDDQFSVERPDGSNFTLKIRSTKLEDSAMYFCASSETALVQYFGPGTRLTVT.